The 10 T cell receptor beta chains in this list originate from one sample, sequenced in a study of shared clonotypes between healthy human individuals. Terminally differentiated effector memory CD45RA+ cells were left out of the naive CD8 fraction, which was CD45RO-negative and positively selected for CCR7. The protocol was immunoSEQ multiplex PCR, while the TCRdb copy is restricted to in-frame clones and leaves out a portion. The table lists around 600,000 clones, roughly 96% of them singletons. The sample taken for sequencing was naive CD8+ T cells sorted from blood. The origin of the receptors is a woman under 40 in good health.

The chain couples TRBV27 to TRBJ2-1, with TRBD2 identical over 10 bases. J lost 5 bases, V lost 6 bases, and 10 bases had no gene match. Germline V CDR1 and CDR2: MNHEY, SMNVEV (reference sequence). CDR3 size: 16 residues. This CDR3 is CASSASGGDYNNEQFF. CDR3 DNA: TGTGCCAGCAGCGCTAGCGGGGGAGACTATAACAATGAGCAGTTCTTC.

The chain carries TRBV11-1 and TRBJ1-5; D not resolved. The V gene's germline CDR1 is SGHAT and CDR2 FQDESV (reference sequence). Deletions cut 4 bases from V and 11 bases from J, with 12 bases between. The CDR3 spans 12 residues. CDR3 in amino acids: CASSSPISAQHF. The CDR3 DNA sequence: TGTGCCAGCAGCTCCCCCATCTCAGCCCAGCATTTT.

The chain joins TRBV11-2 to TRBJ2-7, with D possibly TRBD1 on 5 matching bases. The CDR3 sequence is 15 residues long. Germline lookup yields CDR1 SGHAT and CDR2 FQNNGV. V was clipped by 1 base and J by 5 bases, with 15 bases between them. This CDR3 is CASSLAVREINEQYF. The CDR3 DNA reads TGTGCCAGCAGCTTAGCGGTCAGGGAAATAAACGAGCAGTACTTC.

Here the CDR3 reads CASSGPGELFF. CDR3 coding DNA: TGTGCCAGCAGCGGTCCCGGGGAGCTGTTTTTT. V and J are TRBV5-4 and TRBJ2-2; D is unclear. Germline V gene lookup returns CDR1 SGHNT and CDR2 YYREEE (reference sequence). The CDR3 has 11 residues. Between the trimmed V and J ends, which lost 4 bases and 6 bases, there was a span of 4 bases.

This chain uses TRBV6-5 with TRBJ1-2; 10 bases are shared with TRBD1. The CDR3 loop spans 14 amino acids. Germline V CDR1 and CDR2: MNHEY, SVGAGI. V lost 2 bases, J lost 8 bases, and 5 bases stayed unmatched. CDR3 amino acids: CASSYDRGRAGYTF. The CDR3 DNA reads TGTGCCAGCAGTTACGACAGGGGGCGGGCGGGCTACACCTTC.

The CDR3 nucleotides are TGCGCCAGCAAAATAACGGGGGGCGCAGATACGCAGTATTTT. It codes for CASKITGGADTQYF. The chain combines TRBV5-1 with TRBJ2-3; D is perhaps TRBD2 (7 bases). Germline loops: CDR1 SGHRS, CDR2 YFSETQ. V lost 6 bases, J lost 4 bases, and 15 bases lay in between. CDR3 size: 14 residues.

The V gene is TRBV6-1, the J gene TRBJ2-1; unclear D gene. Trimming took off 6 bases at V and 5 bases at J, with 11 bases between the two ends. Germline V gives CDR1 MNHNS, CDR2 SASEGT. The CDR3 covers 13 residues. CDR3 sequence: CASRADGHNEQFF. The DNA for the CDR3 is TGTGCCAGCAGGGCCGACGGCCACAATGAGCAGTTCTTC.

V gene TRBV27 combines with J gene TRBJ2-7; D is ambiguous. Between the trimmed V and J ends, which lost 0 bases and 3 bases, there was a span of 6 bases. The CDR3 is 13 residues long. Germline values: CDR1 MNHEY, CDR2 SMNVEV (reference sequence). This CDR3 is CASSLSAYYEQYF. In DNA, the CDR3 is TGTGCCAGCAGTTTATCGGCGTACTACGAGCAGTACTTC.

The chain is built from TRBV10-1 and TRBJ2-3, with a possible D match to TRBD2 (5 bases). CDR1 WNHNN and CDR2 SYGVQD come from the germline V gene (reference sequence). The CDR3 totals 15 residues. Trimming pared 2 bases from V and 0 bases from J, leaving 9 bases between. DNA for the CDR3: TGCGCCAGCAGTGAGACGAGGGATAGCACAGATACGCAGTATTTT. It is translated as CASSETRDSTDTQYF.

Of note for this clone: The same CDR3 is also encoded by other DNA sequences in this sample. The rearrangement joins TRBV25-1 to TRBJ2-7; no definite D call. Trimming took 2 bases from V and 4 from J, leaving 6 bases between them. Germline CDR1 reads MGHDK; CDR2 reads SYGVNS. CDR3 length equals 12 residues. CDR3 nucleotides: TGTGCCAGCAGTGAAATCGGGTACGAGCAGTACTTC. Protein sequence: CASSEIGYEQYF.